This TCR beta chain was captured by sequencing in a study of blood T cell repertoires in COVID-19. Germline V gene sequence: CDR1 SGHRS, CDR2 YFSETQ. The CDR3 is made up of 13 amino acids. The ends were cut back, 4 bases at V and 6 bases at J, with 13 bases in the middle. Seattle enrolled patients during active infection and tracked them longitudinally. Repertoires were generated with immunoSEQ multiplex PCR, while TCRdb's copy carries only in-frame clones and drops some. The sample has fewer than 200,000 clones; 80% to 90% are singletons. V is TRBV5-1 and J is TRBJ1-2; D may be TRBD1 (5 bases). The sequenced sample consisted of peripheral blood. This receptor was taken from a woman in her forties or fifties with COVID-19, enrolled during active disease. CDR3 DNA sequence: TGCGCCAGCAGCCCCTCGGGGGTCCATGGCTACACCTTC. Translated: CASSPSGVHGYTF. Supplemented by reference TRBV5-1 and TRBJ1-2, the full variable domain reads KAGVTQTPRYLIKTRGQQVTLSCSPISGHRSVSWYQQTPGQGLQFLFEYFSETQRNKGNFPGRFSGRQFSNSRSEMNVSTLELGDSALYLCASSPSGVHGYTFGSGTRLTVV.